This TCR beta chain was profiled in a study of Graves' ophthalmopathy and Graves' hyperthyroidism. TCR beta CDR3 amplification used RNA transcripts. Investigators did first-round RT-PCR with HTBI primers, then second-round multiplex PCR. Via MiXCR, TCRdb re-called the multiplex PCR reads, giving one row per CDR3 protein. The top ten hold about 12% of the sample, which has fewer than 350,000 distinct CDR3 sequences, 17% seen once. This clonotype occurred many times. Sequencing was performed on peripheral blood. This receptor was taken from an adult man with Graves' ophthalmopathy.

The CDR3 sequence is CASSLLTKNTEAFF. Here the CDR3 DNA reads TGTGCCAGCAGCCTTTTGACAAAGAACACTGAAGCTTTCTTT. The chain combines TRBV11-2 with TRBJ1-1; no reliable D call. The V end was cut by 5 bases, the J end by 1 base, with 11 bases between. CDR3 length: 14 amino acids. Germline V gives CDR1 SGHAT, CDR2 FQNNGV. The whole variable domain, filled in from reference TRBV11-2 and TRBJ1-1, reads EAGVAQSPRYKIIEKRQSVAFWCNPISGHATLYWYQQILGQGPKLLIQFQNNGVVDDSQLPKDRFSAERLKGVDSTLKIQPAKLEDSAVYLCASSLLTKNTEAFFGQGTRLTVV.